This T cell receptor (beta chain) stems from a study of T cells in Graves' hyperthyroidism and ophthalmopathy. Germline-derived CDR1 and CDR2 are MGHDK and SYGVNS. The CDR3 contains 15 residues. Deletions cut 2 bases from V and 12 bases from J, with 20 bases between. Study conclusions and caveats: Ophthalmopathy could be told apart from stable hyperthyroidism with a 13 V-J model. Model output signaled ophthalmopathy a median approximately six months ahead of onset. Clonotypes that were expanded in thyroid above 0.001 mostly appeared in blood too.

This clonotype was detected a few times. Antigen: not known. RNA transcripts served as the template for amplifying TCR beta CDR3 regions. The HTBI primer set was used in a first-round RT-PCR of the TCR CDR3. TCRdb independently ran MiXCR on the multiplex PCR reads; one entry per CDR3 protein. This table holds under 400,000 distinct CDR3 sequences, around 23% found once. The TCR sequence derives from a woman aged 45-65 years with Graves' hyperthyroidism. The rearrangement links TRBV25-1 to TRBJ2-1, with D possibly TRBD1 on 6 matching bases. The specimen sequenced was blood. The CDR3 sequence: CASSEATGGPVGQFF. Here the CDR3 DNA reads TGTGCCAGCAGTGAAGCGACAGGTGGCCCGGTGGGGCAGTTCTTC.